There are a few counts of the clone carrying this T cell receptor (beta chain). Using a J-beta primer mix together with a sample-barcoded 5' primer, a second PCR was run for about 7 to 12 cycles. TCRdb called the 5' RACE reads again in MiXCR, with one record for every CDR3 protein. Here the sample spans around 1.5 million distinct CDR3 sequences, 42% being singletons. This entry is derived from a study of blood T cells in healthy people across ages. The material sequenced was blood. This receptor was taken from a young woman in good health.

The DNA of the CDR3 is TGTGCCAGCAGTCATCCCCTAGCGGGACCCAACGAGCAGTACTTC. Its translation is CASSHPLAGPNEQYF. The genes are TRBV2 and TRBJ2-7; the match to TRBD2 covers 9 bases. The CDR3 is made up of 15 amino acids. Unmatched junction bases numbered 10, after V lost 5 bases and J lost 5 bases. Per the germline V gene, CDR1 is SNHLY and CDR2 is FYNNEI.